This T cell receptor beta chain was recovered during a study of CD8+CD57+ T cells in acquired aplastic anemia. Study-level information: Recorded DNA amounts for sorted CD4+ and CD8+ cells had an average of around 3 ug. Findings and caveats of the study: Comparison of patients with controls identified around 31 shared CD8+ CDR3 sequences. Between the patient and control groups, CD8+ Simpson's diversity did not differ significantly.

Trimming left V 0 bases short and J 0 bases short, with 6 bases between. The CDR3 consists of 14 residues. Looked up from germline, CDR1 is SGHNT and CDR2 is YENEEA. Genomic DNA provided the template from which TCR beta VDJ and CDR3 profiles were obtained. TCRdb reprocessed the reads via MiXCR and lists one record per CDR3 protein. Here the sample spans approximately 200,000 distinct CDR3 sequences, less than 65% being singletons. This clonotype has at least ten counts. Its antigen remains unknown. The V call is TRBV11-3, the J call TRBJ2-7, with D tentatively TRBD2 (5 bases). Sequenced sample: sorted CD4+, CD8+, or CD8+CD57+ T cells (not recorded which) from PBMCs. This receptor was taken from a human donor with severe aplastic anemia or a healthy control (not recorded which). The CDR3 here is CASSLDGNSYEQYF. CDR3 bases: TGTGCCAGCAGCTTAGACGGGAACTCCTACGAGCAGTACTTC. The full variable domain, its missing parts supplied by reference TRBV11-3 and TRBJ2-7, is EAGVVQSPRYKIIEKKQPVAFWCNPISGHNTLYWYLQNLGQGPELLIRYENEEAVDDSQLPKDRFSAERLKGVDSTLKIQPAELGDSAVYLCASSLDGNSYEQYFGPGTRLTVT.